The TCR beta chain described here comes from a study of beta chain features in type 1 diabetes. Across the study: Sorted cell examination encompassed roughly 110 million cells across all samples. Study findings and constraints: TCRB CDR3 length was moderately but significantly reduced in all four CD4+ subsets of Type 1 diabetes patients. Whatever favoring of shorter templates PCR might show would apply equally to patients and controls.

The ends were cut back, 6 bases at V and 8 bases at J, with 16 bases in the middle. This CDR3 is built from 13 residues. Germline V CDR1 and CDR2: LGHNA, YSLEER. TCRB transcripts that were expressed got sequenced, as all of the isolated RNA had been reverse transcribed. Libraries were prepared by immunoSEQ multiplex PCR; TCRdb keeps only in-frame clonotypes and omits some of them. The repertoire has 310,000 or so clones, 9.3% of them found once; the top ten carry roughly 0.99%. For this clone: Its antigen is not identified.

The TCR comes from a man aged 25-40 years with type 1 diabetes. The chain carries TRBV4-3 and TRBJ1-2; D gene uncertain. The sequencing input was central memory CD4+ T cells from blood. The CDR3 region is CASRITGKGGYTF. As DNA, the CDR3 is TGCGCCAGCAGAATAACCGGAAAGGGAGGCTACACCTTC.